These 20 T cell receptor beta chains originate from one sample sequenced in a study of blood T cell repertoires in COVID-19. Only in-frame clones appear in the TCRdb table, and some are missing; sequencing was by immunoSEQ multiplex PCR. The sample gives roughly 78,000 clones, approximately 91% of which show up once; approximately 29% is in the top ten. Sequencing was carried out using peripheral blood. All receptors come from a man aged 50 to 60 with acute or convalescent COVID-19.

V usage is TRBV4-1 and J usage is TRBJ2-7, with 9 bases fitting TRBD1. The CDR3 sequence is 17 residues long. From germline, CDR1 is MGHRA and CDR2 YSYEKL. After removal of 1 base from V and 2 bases from J, the junction contained 9 bases not matched to a gene. CDR3 nucleotides: TGCGCCAGCAGCCAAGGTTCCTGGACAGGGGCGGCCTACGAGCAGTACTTC. Its protein product is CASSQGSWTGAAYEQYF.

CDR3 sequence: CASSDTGAPGYGYTF. CDR3 in DNA: TGTGCCAGCAGCGACACAGGGGCCCCTGGCTATGGCTACACCTTC. V gene TRBV9 combines with J gene TRBJ1-2; 7 bases map to TRBD1. With V trimmed by 3 bases and J by 4 bases, 9 bases remained unmatched. There are 15 residues in the CDR3. Per the germline V gene, CDR1 is SGDLS and CDR2 is YYNGEE.

J is TRBJ1-5 and V is TRBV6-5; 8 bases align to TRBD1. V shed 6 bases and J 2 bases; nucleotides not matched to a gene: 3. Germline CDR1 is MNHEY and CDR2 is SVGAGI. The CDR3 has 14 amino acids. CDR3 loop: CASRDREGNQPQHF. The CDR3 nucleotides read TGTGCCAGCAGGGACAGGGAGGGCAATCAGCCCCAGCATTTT.

This chain uses TRBV2 with TRBJ1-2, with D possibly matching TRBD1 (5 bases). V was cut by 3 bases and J by 1 base, with 12 bases left in between. The length of the CDR3 is 15 residues. Germline assignment: CDR1 SNHLY and CDR2 FYNNEI. The CDR3 is CASSDLTGVNYGYTF. The DNA of the CDR3 is TGTGCCAGCAGTGATCTAACAGGCGTTAACTATGGCTACACCTTC. Complete variable domain (other parts from reference TRBV2 and TRBJ1-2): EPEVTQTPSHQVTQMGQEVILRCVPISNHLYFYWYRQILGQKVEFLVSFYNNEISEKSEIFDDQFSVERPDGSNFTLKIRSTKLEDSAMYFCASSDLTGVNYGYTFGSGTRLTVV.

This chain uses TRBV2 with TRBJ1-1, with D tentatively TRBD1 (6 bases). Trimming took off 9 bases at V and 4 bases at J, with 15 bases between the two ends. CDR1 is SNHLY and CDR2 is FYNNEI in the germline V gene. This CDR3 contains 13 residues. The CDR3 region has the DNA TGTGCCAGTCCCGGACAGAAACCCACTGAAGCTTTCTTT. This encodes CASPGQKPTEAFF.

The chain employs TRBV5-1 and TRBJ1-5, with 8 positions matching TRBD1. CDR1 SGHRS and CDR2 YFSETQ come from the germline V gene. This CDR3 has 14 residues. With V trimmed by 4 bases and J by 5 bases, 5 bases remained unmatched. The CDR3 loop is CASSVTGGDQPQHF. The CDR3 DNA is TGCGCCAGCAGCGTTACAGGGGGTGATCAGCCCCAGCATTTT.

The chain employs TRBV29-1 and TRBJ1-5, with D uncertain. Germline CDR1 SQVTM, CDR2 ANQGSEA. The CDR3 consists of 13 residues. The germline V and J ends were trimmed by 0 bases and 2 bases, with 5 bases remaining between them. DNA for the CDR3: TGCAGCGTTGAAGATGGAGGCAATCAGCCCCAGCATTTT. Encoded protein: CSVEDGGNQPQHF.

This clone was detected only once. The chain employs TRBV10-3 and TRBJ2-7; a weak D match, TRBD2 (5 bases). The germline CDR1 and CDR2 sequences are ENHRY and SYGVKD. The length of the CDR3 is 15 residues. Deletions cut 2 bases from V and 1 base from J, with 12 bases between. DNA for the CDR3: TGTGCCATCAGTGAGGGGTCCGGGAAATCCTACGAGCAGTACTTC. Translation: CAISEGSGKSYEQYF.

The rearrangement links TRBV24-1 to TRBJ2-3; 9 bases agree with TRBD2. CDR1 is KGHDR, CDR2 SFDVKD, per germline. The CDR3 is 17 amino acids. V was clipped by 1 base and J by 2 bases; unmatched bases: 6. In DNA form, the CDR3 reads TGTGCCACCAGTGATTTTAGCGGGGGCCGCCTCACAGATACGCAGTATTTT. Translated, it gives CATSDFSGGRLTDTQYF.

V is TRBV2 and J is TRBJ2-7, with D possibly TRBD1 on 6 matching bases. CDR1 is SNHLY and CDR2 is FYNNEI in the germline V gene. Trimming stripped 3 bases from V and 5 bases from J, with 8 bases between. There are 12 residues in the CDR3. CDR3 residues: CASSDGGDEQYF. CDR3 sequence (DNA): TGTGCCAGCAGTGATGGGGGCGACGAGCAGTACTTC.

The chain recombines TRBV30 with TRBJ1-2; D unresolved. Deletions cut 0 bases from V and 6 bases from J, with 14 bases between. The length of the CDR3 is 14 residues. The germline CDR1 and CDR2 sequences are GTSNPN and SVGIG (reference sequence). In nucleotides, the CDR3 is TGTGCCTGGAGTGTACTAGGCCTCGGGGATGGCTACACCTTC. This sequence encodes CAWSVLGLGDGYTF.

The chain carries TRBV2 and TRBJ1-5; unclear D gene. CDR3 length: 14 amino acids. Per germline, CDR1 SNHLY and CDR2 FYNNEI. Trimming stripped 5 bases from V and 0 bases from J, with 8 bases between. In DNA, the CDR3 is TGTGCCAGCAGTCCCCTAAATAGCAATCAGCCCCAGCATTTT. This codes for CASSPLNSNQPQHF.

This chain uses TRBV6-1 with TRBJ2-1, with 7 bases fitting TRBD1. V trimming: 4 bases; J trimming: 0 bases; junction bases outside the gene matches: 6. This CDR3 is 16 amino acids long. Germline loops: CDR1 MNHNS, CDR2 SASEGT. The CDR3 DNA reads as TGTGCCAGCAGTGGATGGGGACAGTTCTCCTACAATGAGCAGTTCTTC. Amino acid sequence: CASSGWGQFSYNEQFF.

This chain links TRBV6-6 with TRBJ2-7; D might be TRBD1 (5 bases). Trimming took 4 bases from V and 4 from J, leaving 11 bases between them. The CDR3 length is 13 residues. CDR1 and CDR2 (germline): MNHNY, SVGAGI (reference sequence). This CDR3 is CASSFRQSYEQYF. The CDR3, as DNA: TGTGCCAGCAGTTTCCGACAGTCATACGAGCAGTACTTC.

This rearrangement joins TRBV6-5 to TRBJ2-2; D call uncertain. The CDR3 runs 10 residues. In germline, CDR1 is MNHEY, CDR2 SVGAGI. The V and J ends lost 8 bases and 7 bases respectively, with 5 bases between them. In nucleotides, the CDR3 is TGTGCCAGCGTCGGCGGGGAGCTGTTTTTT. Its protein is CASVGGELFF.

The chain carries TRBV11-2 and TRBJ2-3; TRBD2 might be the D (6 bases). The CDR3 is 15 amino acids. V lost 1 base, J lost 1 base, and 9 bases lay in between. Germline V gene data show CDR1 as SGHAT and CDR2 as FQNNGV. The CDR3 DNA sequence: TGTGCCAGCAGCTTAGGCACGGGGGGCACAGATACGCAGTATTTT. This codes for CASSLGTGGTDTQYF.

This clone occurred a few times. The CDR3 sequence: CATRTGNSPLHF. The CDR3 bases are TGTGCCACAAGAACGGGAAATTCACCCCTCCACTTT. V gene TRBV12-3 or TRBV12-4 combines with J gene TRBJ1-6; D call uncertain. This CDR3 has 12 residues. Trimming removed 10 bases at V and 7 bases at J, with 11 bases between.

This chain joins TRBV27 and TRBJ2-7; TRBD1 matches 8 bases. After removal of 8 bases from V and 4 bases from J, the junction contained 7 bases not matched to a gene. In germline, CDR1 is MNHEY, CDR2 SMNVEV (reference sequence). This CDR3 region has 13 residues. Written as DNA, the CDR3 is TGTGCCAGCGGCCAGCAGGGGGCGTACGAGCAGTACTTC. It translates to CASGQQGAYEQYF.

This rearrangement joins TRBV10-2 to TRBJ1-4; possibly TRBD1 for D (6 bases). Per germline, CDR1 WSHSY and CDR2 SAAADI. The ends were cut back, 8 bases at V and 2 bases at J, with 18 bases in the middle. The CDR3 consists of 16 residues. CDR3 amino acids: CASARGRGLTNEKLFF. CDR3 bases: TGCGCCAGCGCAAGAGGCAGGGGCCTTACTAATGAAAAACTGTTTTTT.

The V and J genes are TRBV7-8 and TRBJ2-1; no firm D call. In germline, CDR1 is SGHVS, CDR2 FQNEAQ. The V end lost 1 base, the J end lost 5 bases, and 21 bases lay between the germline ends. The CDR3 has 18 amino acids. CDR3 sequence: CASSLVHMSNEMNNEQFF. CDR3 bases: TGTGCCAGCAGCTTAGTCCATATGAGTAACGAAATGAACAATGAGCAGTTCTTC.